One sample yielded the 9 T cell receptor beta chains listed below, sequenced in a study of sequential checkpoint blockade in melanoma. Treatment of the sample: randomized to nivolumab then ipilimumab (arm A) or the reverse (arm B). Profiled with immunoSEQ multiplex PCR; TCRdb holds only in-frame clones, not every one. The sample holds just over 15,000 clones, over 75% seen once. Here the sequenced sample was CD8+ T cells sorted from blood (inferred from file names), taken from a patient given nivolumab and ipilimumab in sequence. The receptors here all came from a human donor with melanoma.

The chain is built from TRBV6-5 and TRBJ2-1, with a weak D call TRBD1 (6 bases). There are 13 residues in the CDR3. With 0 bases removed from V and 7 bases from J, the gap between germline ends came to 7 bases. Per the germline V gene, CDR1 is MNHEY and CDR2 is SVGAGI. The CDR3 is CASSYSGTNEQFF. CDR3 sequence (DNA): TGTGCCAGCAGTTACTCGGGGACAAATGAGCAGTTCTTC.

In this sample, this clone turned up once. The chain carries TRBV28 and TRBJ2-7; 10 bases agree with TRBD1. Per germline, CDR1 MDHEN and CDR2 SYDVKM. With V trimmed by 4 bases and J by 3 bases, 0 bases remained unmatched. The CDR3 loop spans 13 amino acids. CDR3 nucleotide sequence: TGTGCCAGCAGTTGGACAGGGGGCTACGAGCAGTACTTC. The encoded protein is CASSWTGGYEQYF.

The CDR3 region is CASSQEVQGSYNEQFF. The DNA of the CDR3 is TGCGCCAGCAGCCAAGAAGTACAGGGCTCCTACAATGAGCAGTTCTTC. This chain connects TRBV4-3 to TRBJ2-1, with D perhaps matching TRBD1 (6 bases). The CDR3 spans 16 residues. Trimming removed 0 bases at V and 0 bases at J, with 9 bases between. Germline loops: CDR1 LGHNA, CDR2 YSLEER.

In DNA, the CDR3 is TGTGCCAGCAGTTTAAATCTAGCGGGTATCTCCTACGAGCAGTACTTC. Translation: CASSLNLAGISYEQYF. This chain links TRBV27 with TRBJ2-7; 8 bases align to TRBD2. Per germline, CDR1 MNHEY and CDR2 SMNVEV (reference sequence). CDR3 length equals 16 residues. Trimming cost V 2 bases and J 0 bases; bases outside gene matches: 6.

This sequence joins TRBV9 and TRBJ2-7; D remains ambiguous. V was shortened by 4 bases and J by 5 bases, with 10 bases between the two germline ends. Germline loops: CDR1 SGDLS, CDR2 YYNGEE. The CDR3 has 12 amino acids. This CDR3 reads CASSPGFDEQYF. In DNA, the CDR3 is TGTGCCAGCAGCCCCGGGTTTGACGAGCAGTACTTC.

This clone is medium-sized within its sample. The chain employs TRBV15 and TRBJ2-7, with 7 bases identical to TRBD1. V lost 0 bases, J lost 2 bases, and 7 bases stayed unmatched. CDR3 size: 16 residues. Germline-derived CDR1 and CDR2 are LNHNV and YYDKDF (reference sequence). The CDR3 loop reads CATSREVYRGPYEQYF. CDR3 sequence (DNA): TGTGCCACCAGCAGAGAGGTTTACAGGGGACCCTACGAGCAGTACTTC.

This clone qualifies as medium-sized. V and J are TRBV7-2 and TRBJ2-7; TRBD2 matches at 7 bases. This CDR3 is 15 amino acids long. The germline gives CDR1 SGHTA, CDR2 FQGNSA. The V and J ends lost 5 bases and 0 bases, in that order; junction bases with no gene match: 7. CDR3 region: CASSQIAGPSYEQYF. The CDR3 nucleotides read TGTGCCAGCAGCCAAATAGCGGGCCCCTCCTACGAGCAGTACTTC. Filled out from reference TRBV7-2 and TRBJ2-7, the complete variable domain reads GAGVSQSPSNKVTEKGKDVELRCDPISGHTALYWYRQSLGQGLEFLIYFQGNSAPDKSGLPSDRFSAERTGGSVSTLTIQRTQQEDSAVYLCASSQIAGPSYEQYFGPGTRLTVT.

The V gene is TRBV27, the J gene TRBJ1-5; 7 bases are shared with TRBD1. Losses at the gene ends were 5 bases for V and 2 bases for J; bases not matched to a gene: 3. There are 14 residues in the CDR3. Germline-derived CDR1 and CDR2 are MNHEY and SMNVEV (reference sequence). The CDR3 sequence: CASSRGTGNQPQHF. Here the CDR3 DNA reads TGTGCCAGCAGTAGGGGGACAGGCAATCAGCCCCAGCATTTT.

The chain couples TRBV6-5 to TRBJ2-7; tentatively, D is TRBD1 (5 bases). V was trimmed by 0 bases and J by 3 bases, leaving 6 bases between them. CDR1 and CDR2 (germline): MNHEY, SVGAGI. The CDR3 runs to 13 residues. For the CDR3, the DNA is TGTGCCAGCAGTTACTCGCAGGGCTACGAGCAGTACTTC. Translated: CASSYSQGYEQYF.